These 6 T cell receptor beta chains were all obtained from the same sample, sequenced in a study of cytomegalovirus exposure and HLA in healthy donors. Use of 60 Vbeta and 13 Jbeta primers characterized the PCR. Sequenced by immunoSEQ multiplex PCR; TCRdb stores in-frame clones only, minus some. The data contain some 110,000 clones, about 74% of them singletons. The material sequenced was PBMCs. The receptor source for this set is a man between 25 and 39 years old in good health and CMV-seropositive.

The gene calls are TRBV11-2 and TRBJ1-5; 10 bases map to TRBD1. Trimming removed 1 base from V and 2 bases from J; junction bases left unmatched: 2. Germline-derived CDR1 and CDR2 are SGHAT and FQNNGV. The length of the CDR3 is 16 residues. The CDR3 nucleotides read TGTGCCAGCAGCTTAGGGGACAGGGGAGGCAATCAGCCCCAGCATTTT. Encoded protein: CASSLGDRGGNQPQHF.

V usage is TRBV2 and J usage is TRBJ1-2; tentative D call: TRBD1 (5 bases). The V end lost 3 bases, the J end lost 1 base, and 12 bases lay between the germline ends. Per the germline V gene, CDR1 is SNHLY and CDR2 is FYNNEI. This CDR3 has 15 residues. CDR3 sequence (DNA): TGTGCCAGCAGTGACATGGGGGGGGATAACTATGGCTACACCTTC. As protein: CASSDMGGDNYGYTF.

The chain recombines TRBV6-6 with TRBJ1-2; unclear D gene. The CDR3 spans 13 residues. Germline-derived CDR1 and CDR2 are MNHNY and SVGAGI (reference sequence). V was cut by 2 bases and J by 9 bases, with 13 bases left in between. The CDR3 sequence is CASSYAVQTSYTF. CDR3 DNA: TGTGCCAGCAGTTACGCGGTTCAGACGAGCTACACCTTC.

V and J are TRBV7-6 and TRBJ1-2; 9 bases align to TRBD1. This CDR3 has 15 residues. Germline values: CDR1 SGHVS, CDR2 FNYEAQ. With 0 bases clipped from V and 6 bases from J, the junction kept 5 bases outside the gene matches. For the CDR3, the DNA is TGTGCCAGCAGCTTAGCGGGACAGGGTGTACATGGCTACACCTTC. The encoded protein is CASSLAGQGVHGYTF.

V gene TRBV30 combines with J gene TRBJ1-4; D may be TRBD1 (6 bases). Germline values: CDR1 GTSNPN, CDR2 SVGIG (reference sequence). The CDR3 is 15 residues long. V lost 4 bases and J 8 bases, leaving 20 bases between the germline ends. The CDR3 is CAWTTGGDMGEKLFF. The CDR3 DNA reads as TGTGCCTGGACCACCGGGGGGGACATGGGAGAAAAACTGTTTTTT.

The CDR3 loop reads CASSLIPPGLAGGSYEQYF. The CDR3 DNA is TGTGCCAGCAGCTTAATTCCCCCCGGACTAGCGGGGGGCTCCTACGAGCAGTACTTC. The chain links TRBV7-2 to TRBJ2-7, with 14 bases aligning to TRBD2. The CDR3 has 19 amino acids. The V gene's germline CDR1 is SGHTA and CDR2 FQGNSA. Trimming at V came to 2 bases and at J to 0 bases, leaving 9 bases not matched to a gene.